This TCR beta chain was sequenced for a study of blood T cell repertoires in COVID-19. Overall study: COVID-19 samples, acute and convalescent, were from the United States, Italy and Spain. From T cells, B-cell-depleted T cells, or PBMCs came the material, which was cDNA or gDNA.

CDR3 length: 19 residues. Germline lookup yields CDR1 SGDLS and CDR2 YYNGEE. V dropped 3 bases and J dropped 1; count of bases not matched to a gene: 15. Profiled with immunoSEQ multiplex PCR; TCRdb holds only in-frame clones, not every one. Here the sample spans 180,000 or so clones, 75% to 90% being singletons. Participants were aged about 18 to 90 years, lived in under 30 US areas, and enrolled virtually. V gene TRBV9 combines with J gene TRBJ2-2; 7 bases align to TRBD2. Sequencing was performed on PBMCs or T cells enriched from blood (not recorded which). This receptor was identified in a woman aged 40 to 49 with acute COVID-19. The CDR3 sequence is CASSGVIPTWGGNTGELFF. CDR3 nucleotides: TGTGCCAGCAGCGGGGTTATCCCAACCTGGGGGGGGAACACCGGGGAGCTGTTTTTT.